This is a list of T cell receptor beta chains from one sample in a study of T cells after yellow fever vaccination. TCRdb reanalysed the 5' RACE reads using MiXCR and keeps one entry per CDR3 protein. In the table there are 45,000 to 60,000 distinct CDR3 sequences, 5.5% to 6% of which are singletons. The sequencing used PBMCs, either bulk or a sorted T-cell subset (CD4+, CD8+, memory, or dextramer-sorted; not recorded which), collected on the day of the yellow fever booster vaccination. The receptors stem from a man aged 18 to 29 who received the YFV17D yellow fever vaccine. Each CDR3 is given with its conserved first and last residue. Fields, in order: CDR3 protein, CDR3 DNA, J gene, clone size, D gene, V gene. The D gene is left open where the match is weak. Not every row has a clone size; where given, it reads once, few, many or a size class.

CDR3aa: CASSLRRGSGYTF
CDR3nt: TGTGCCAGCAGTTTAAGGAGGGGATCTGGCTACACCTTC
j_gene: TRBJ1-2
abundance: few
d_gene: -
v_gene: TRBV28

CDR3aa: CASRLGQGDTYGYTF
CDR3nt: TGCGCCAGCAGACTCGGACAGGGAGACACCTATGGCTACACCTTC
j_gene: TRBJ1-2
abundance: many
d_gene: TRBD1
v_gene: TRBV4-3

CDR3aa: CASSQVKTGWTEAFF
CDR3nt: TGCGCCAGCAGCCAAGTTAAGACAGGGTGGACTGAAGCTTTCTTT
j_gene: TRBJ1-1
abundance: -
d_gene: TRBD1
v_gene: TRBV4-1

CDR3aa: CASSYRASSNYGYTF
CDR3nt: TGTGCCAGCAGTTACCGAGCCAGCAGTAACTATGGCTACACCTTC
j_gene: TRBJ1-2
abundance: -
d_gene: -
v_gene: TRBV6-5

CDR3aa: CSARGDSKSYGYTF
CDR3nt: TGCAGTGCTCGGGGAGACAGTAAGTCCTATGGCTACACCTTC
j_gene: TRBJ1-2
abundance: many
d_gene: -
v_gene: TRBV20-1

CDR3aa: CSVELAGGQETQYF
CDR3nt: TGCAGCGTTGAACTAGCGGGGGGCCAAGAGACCCAGTACTTC
j_gene: TRBJ2-5
abundance: many
d_gene: TRBD2
v_gene: TRBV29-1

CDR3aa: CASSQGDLAIGDIQYF
CDR3nt: TGCGCCAGCAGCCAAGGCGATCTAGCTATTGGAGACATTCAGTACTTC
j_gene: TRBJ2-4
abundance: many
d_gene: -
v_gene: TRBV4-3

CDR3aa: CASSQNGNQADIQYF
CDR3nt: TGTGCCAGCAGCCAAAACGGGAATCAGGCTGACATTCAGTACTTC
j_gene: TRBJ2-4
abundance: many
d_gene: -
v_gene: TRBV4-2

CDR3aa: CASSSGSSGNTIYF
CDR3nt: TGTGCCAGCTCCAGTGGGTCCTCTGGAAACACCATATATTTT
j_gene: TRBJ1-3
abundance: -
d_gene: -
v_gene: TRBV6-2/TRBV6-3

CDR3aa: CASSQVGSEKLFF
CDR3nt: TGCGCCAGCAGCCAAGTGGGGTCTGAAAAACTGTTTTTT
j_gene: TRBJ1-4
abundance: few
d_gene: -
v_gene: TRBV4-1

CDR3aa: CASSPGGSDTQYF
CDR3nt: TGTGCCAGCAGTCCGGGGGGCTCAGATACGCAGTATTTT
j_gene: TRBJ2-3
abundance: many
d_gene: -
v_gene: TRBV12-3/TRBV12-4

CDR3aa: CATSRAGRRTDTQYF
CDR3nt: TGTGCCACCAGCAGAGCAGGAAGGAGGACAGATACGCAGTATTTT
j_gene: TRBJ2-3
abundance: many
d_gene: -
v_gene: TRBV15

CDR3aa: CASSRGQGNEQFF
CDR3nt: TGCGCCAGCAGCCGAGGACAGGGGAATGAGCAGTTCTTC
j_gene: TRBJ2-1
abundance: few
d_gene: TRBD1
v_gene: TRBV4-3

CDR3aa: CASSLGQNMNTEAFF
CDR3nt: TGTGCCAGCAGTTTGGGACAGAACATGAACACTGAAGCTTTCTTT
j_gene: TRBJ1-1
abundance: many
d_gene: TRBD1
v_gene: TRBV27

CDR3aa: CASSSGSPRTLEQYF
CDR3nt: TGTGCCAGCAGCTCCGGATCTCCTAGGACCCTCGAGCAGTACTTC
j_gene: TRBJ2-7
abundance: few
d_gene: -
v_gene: TRBV11-2

CDR3aa: CASSQDRGLGQPQHF
CDR3nt: TGTGCCAGCAGCCAAGACAGGGGGCTCGGACAGCCCCAGCATTTT
j_gene: TRBJ1-5
abundance: many
d_gene: TRBD1
v_gene: TRBV4-2

CDR3aa: CASGADSNQPQHF
CDR3nt: TGTGCCTCCGGGGCCGACAGCAATCAGCCCCAGCATTTT
j_gene: TRBJ1-5
abundance: few
d_gene: -
v_gene: TRBV24-1

CDR3aa: CASSPTSGGSYEQYF
CDR3nt: TGTGCCAGCAGCCCGACGTCGGGGGGCTCCTACGAGCAGTACTTC
j_gene: TRBJ2-7
abundance: -
d_gene: TRBD2
v_gene: TRBV7-9

CDR3aa: CASSSFPDSYEQYF
CDR3nt: TGTGCCAGCAGCTCTTTCCCGGACAGCTACGAGCAGTACTTC
j_gene: TRBJ2-7
abundance: -
d_gene: -
v_gene: TRBV7-9

CDR3aa: CASSLTFYNEQFF
CDR3nt: TGTGCCAGCAGCTTAACCTTCTACAATGAGCAGTTCTTC
j_gene: TRBJ2-1
abundance: -
d_gene: -
v_gene: TRBV7-2

CDR3aa: CASNLGYGTNTEAFF
CDR3nt: TGCGCCAGCAACCTTGGATACGGAACGAACACTGAAGCTTTCTTT
j_gene: TRBJ1-1
abundance: many
d_gene: -
v_gene: TRBV5-1

CDR3aa: CASSYNIGLAGGNIQYF
CDR3nt: TGTGCCAGCAGTTATAATATCGGACTAGCGGGGGGAAACATTCAGTACTTC
j_gene: TRBJ2-4
abundance: many
d_gene: TRBD2
v_gene: TRBV28

CDR3aa: CASSLGSGFYEQYF
CDR3nt: TGTGCCAGCAGCTTAGGGTCGGGATTCTACGAGCAGTACTTC
j_gene: TRBJ2-7
abundance: many
d_gene: -
v_gene: TRBV7-6

CDR3aa: CSGEGTGELFF
CDR3nt: TGCAGCGGGGAGGGCACCGGGGAGCTGTTTTTT
j_gene: TRBJ2-2
abundance: many
d_gene: TRBD2
v_gene: TRBV29-1

CDR3aa: CASSPGLIGGDTQYF
CDR3nt: TGCGCCAGCAGCCCGGGCCTCATCGGCGGGGATACGCAGTATTTT
j_gene: TRBJ2-3
abundance: few
d_gene: -
v_gene: TRBV4-1

CDR3aa: CASSLGQGPGELFF
CDR3nt: TGTGCCAGCAGCTTGGGACAGGGTCCCGGGGAGCTGTTTTTT
j_gene: TRBJ2-2
abundance: few
d_gene: TRBD1
v_gene: TRBV5-8

CDR3aa: CATSDFAGGLNEQFF
CDR3nt: TGTGCCACCAGTGATTTCGCGGGGGGGCTAAATGAGCAGTTCTTC
j_gene: TRBJ2-1
abundance: few
d_gene: TRBD2
v_gene: TRBV24-1

CDR3aa: CASSLDTQYF
CDR3nt: TGTGCCAGCAGCTTGGATACGCAGTATTTT
j_gene: TRBJ2-3
abundance: many
d_gene: -
v_gene: TRBV5-5

CDR3aa: CSARDGGSPFWNEQFF
CDR3nt: TGCAGTGCTAGAGATGGAGGATCCCCCTTTTGGAATGAGCAGTTCTTC
j_gene: TRBJ2-1
abundance: few
d_gene: -
v_gene: TRBV20-1

CDR3aa: CASRTEGLAGGSPLATDTQYF
CDR3nt: TGTGCCAGCAGAACTGAAGGACTAGCGGGGGGGAGCCCTCTAGCCACAGATACGCAGTATTTT
j_gene: TRBJ2-3
abundance: -
d_gene: TRBD2
v_gene: TRBV6-2/TRBV6-3

CDR3aa: CASSYGLGYTF
CDR3nt: TGTGCCAGCAGTTACGGACTTGGCTACACCTTC
j_gene: TRBJ1-2
abundance: few
d_gene: -
v_gene: TRBV28

CDR3aa: CASSLRGAETDTQYF
CDR3nt: TGCGCCAGCAGCTTAAGAGGAGCGGAAACAGATACGCAGTATTTT
j_gene: TRBJ2-3
abundance: few
d_gene: -
v_gene: TRBV5-1

CDR3aa: CASSYGTGKGLNTEAFF
CDR3nt: TGTGCCAGCAGTTACGGTACAGGGAAGGGTTTGAACACTGAAGCTTTCTTT
j_gene: TRBJ1-1
abundance: many
d_gene: -
v_gene: TRBV6-5

CDR3aa: CASSYSNGYPDTEAFF
CDR3nt: TGTGCCAGCAGTTACTCGAACGGGTATCCGGACACTGAAGCTTTCTTT
j_gene: TRBJ1-1
abundance: many
d_gene: -
v_gene: TRBV6-5

CDR3aa: CASSLVVSGADTQYF
CDR3nt: TGTGCCAGCAGTTTAGTGGTTAGCGGGGCAGATACGCAGTATTTT
j_gene: TRBJ2-3
abundance: many
d_gene: TRBD2
v_gene: TRBV12-3/TRBV12-4

CDR3aa: CSVAGTSGMETQYF
CDR3nt: TGCAGCGTCGCCGGGACTAGCGGTATGGAGACCCAGTACTTC
j_gene: TRBJ2-5
abundance: many
d_gene: TRBD2
v_gene: TRBV29-1

CDR3aa: CASSHGLAGAYEQYF
CDR3nt: TGCGCCAGCAGCCACGGACTAGCGGGTGCCTACGAGCAGTACTTC
j_gene: TRBJ2-7
abundance: -
d_gene: TRBD2
v_gene: TRBV4-1

CDR3aa: CASSLSRGNEQYF
CDR3nt: TGTGCCAGCAGTTTATCTAGGGGGAACGAGCAGTACTTC
j_gene: TRBJ2-7
abundance: -
d_gene: -
v_gene: TRBV27

CDR3aa: CATLTPGQGVSWNQPQHF
CDR3nt: TGTGCCACTCTGACACCGGGACAGGGGGTTTCGTGGAATCAGCCCCAGCATTTT
j_gene: TRBJ1-5
abundance: -
d_gene: TRBD1
v_gene: TRBV19

CDR3aa: CSVEGGLNTEAFF
CDR3nt: TGCAGCGTTGAGGGGGGACTGAACACTGAAGCTTTCTTT
j_gene: TRBJ1-1
abundance: few
d_gene: -
v_gene: TRBV29-1

CDR3aa: CASSLSRADTDTQYF
CDR3nt: TGTGCCAGCAGTTTAAGTAGGGCAGACACAGATACGCAGTATTTT
j_gene: TRBJ2-3
abundance: many
d_gene: -
v_gene: TRBV12-3/TRBV12-4

CDR3aa: CASSEWDSYGYTF
CDR3nt: TGTGCCAGCAGTGAGTGGGACAGCTATGGCTACACCTTC
j_gene: TRBJ1-2
abundance: many
d_gene: TRBD1
v_gene: TRBV12-3/TRBV12-4

CDR3aa: CASSDPNGGTLHF
CDR3nt: TGTGCCAGCAGTGATCCAAACGGGGGCACCCTCCACTTT
j_gene: TRBJ1-6
abundance: few
d_gene: -
v_gene: TRBV25-1

CDR3aa: CASSFGARGTGGMGYTF
CDR3nt: TGTGCCAGCAGTTTCGGGGCCCGTGGGACAGGGGGCATGGGCTACACCTTC
j_gene: TRBJ1-2
abundance: many
d_gene: TRBD1
v_gene: TRBV12-3/TRBV12-4

CDR3aa: CASSPGQGAVGYTF
CDR3nt: TGTGCCAGCAGTCCGGGACAGGGGGCTGTTGGCTACACCTTC
j_gene: TRBJ1-2
abundance: -
d_gene: TRBD1
v_gene: TRBV27

CDR3aa: CATNPGTGSDSPLHF
CDR3nt: TGTGCCACCAACCCAGGGACAGGGTCGGATTCACCCCTCCACTTT
j_gene: TRBJ1-6
abundance: -
d_gene: TRBD1
v_gene: TRBV19

CDR3aa: CSVERGGTEAFF
CDR3nt: TGCAGCGTTGAAAGGGGTGGGACTGAAGCTTTCTTT
j_gene: TRBJ1-1
abundance: few
d_gene: -
v_gene: TRBV29-1

CDR3aa: CASSSPRGTQETQYF
CDR3nt: TGCGCCAGCAGCTCCCCGAGGGGGACCCAAGAGACCCAGTACTTC
j_gene: TRBJ2-5
abundance: -
d_gene: -
v_gene: TRBV5-1